Listed below are T cell receptor beta chains from one sample, sequenced in a study of OX40 agonist ivuxolimab in advanced cancers. Libraries were prepared by immunoSEQ multiplex PCR; TCRdb keeps only in-frame clonotypes and omits some of them. Of under 80,000 clones in the sample, around 90% are singletons; the top ten hold 2% to 2.5%. Sequenced here: CD4+ or CD8+ T cells sorted from blood, sampled in a trial of the OX40 agonist ivuxolimab. Receptors were obtained from an adult with an advanced solid tumor such as melanoma, head and neck, liver or kidney cancer. CDR3s include the opening cysteine and the closing phenylalanine or tryptophan. D genes are given only for firm matches. Clone size appears in some rows only: once, few, many, or a class for an expanded clone.

V gene	D gene	clone size	J gene	CDR3 DNA	CDR3 protein
TRBV11-2	NA	NA	TRBJ1-3	TGTGCCAGCAGCTTAGATAGGGTTGGAAACACCATATATTTT	CASSLDRVGNTIYF
TRBV11-2	TRBD1	once	TRBJ1-6	TGTGCCAGCAGCCCCGGGACAGGGGTCAAAAATTCACCCCTCCACTTT	CASSPGTGVKNSPLHF
TRBV14	NA	NA	TRBJ2-3	TGTGCCAGCAGCCAAGCGAACGATTTAACAGATACGCAGTATTTT	CASSQANDLTDTQYF
TRBV28	NA	NA	TRBJ1-6	TGTGCCAGCAGTTTTTCCGGGGCTAATTCACCCCTCCACTTT	CASSFSGANSPLHF
TRBV10-3	TRBD1	NA	TRBJ2-3	TGTGCCATCACTCAGGACAGGAGCACAGATACGCAGTATTTT	CAITQDRSTDTQYF
TRBV28	NA	NA	TRBJ2-2	TGTGCCAGCGCCCGCGGGGGCCGAACCGGGGAGCTGTTTTTT	CASARGGRTGELFF
TRBV7-9	NA	NA	TRBJ2-1	TGTGCCAGCAGCTTAAATCGGGAGCAGTTCTTC	CASSLNREQFF
TRBV5-1	TRBD2	NA	TRBJ2-3	TGCGCCAGCCAGCGGGGGGGCATAATATCGGATACGCAGTATTTT	CASQRGGIISDTQYF
TRBV19	TRBD1	NA	TRBJ1-1	TGTGCCAGTAGTATAACAGGGACAGGGGGCCCGAAGACTGAAGCTTTCTTT	CASSITGTGGPKTEAFF
TRBV7-9	TRBD2	NA	TRBJ2-5	TGTGCCAGCAGCCTACTAGCGGGGGAAGAGACCCAGTACTTC	CASSLLAGEETQYF
TRBV5-1	TRBD2	NA	TRBJ2-3	TGCGCCAGCAGCTTGGCCAGCGGGAGTTCGGCAGATACGCAGTATTTT	CASSLASGSSADTQYF
TRBV18	TRBD1	NA	TRBJ2-1	TGTGCCAGCTCACCACCGGGACAGGGGTTATACAATGAGCAGTTCTTC	CASSPPGQGLYNEQFF
TRBV11-3	TRBD2	few	TRBJ2-1	TGTGCCAGCAGCTTAGCTGGGACTAGCGGGAGACAGAATGAGCAGTTCTTC	CASSLAGTSGRQNEQFF
TRBV25-1	NA	NA	TRBJ2-7	TGTGCCAGCAGTTTCAGCTCCTACGAGCAGTACTTC	CASSFSSYEQYF
TRBV4-1	TRBD1	once	TRBJ1-2	TGCGCCAGCAGCCCCTCGGGACAGGGGAATTATGGCTACACCTTC	CASSPSGQGNYGYTF